The 5 T cell receptor beta chains below come from one sample, sequenced in a study of shared clonotypes between healthy human individuals. This table comes from immunoSEQ multiplex PCR, and its TCRdb copy is limited to in-frame clones, with some not included. In the table there are 1.6 million or so clones, about 98.5% of which are singletons. The sequencing sample was made of naive CD4+ T cells sorted from blood. The subset denotes: CD45RA+ positively selected. The receptors derive from a man aged 25 to 45 in good health.

The chain combines TRBV10-3 with TRBJ2-7; D possibly uses TRBD1 or TRBD2 (5 bases each). CDR1 and CDR2 (germline): ENHRY, SYGVKD. V was cut by 2 bases and J by 4 bases, with 15 bases left in between. This CDR3 comprises 15 residues. The CDR3, as DNA: TGTGCCATCAGTGAGCCCAGTGGGGGAGTTTACGAGCAGTACTTC. Residues: CAISEPSGGVYEQYF.

The chain joins TRBV28 to TRBJ2-1; D is tentatively TRBD1 or TRBD2 (5 bases each). The V end was cut by 3 bases, the J end by 7 bases, with 10 bases between. There are 13 residues in the CDR3. The germline CDR1 and CDR2 sequences are MDHEN and SYDVKM. This chain's CDR3 is CASSFPGRNEQFF. The DNA of the CDR3 is TGTGCCAGCAGTTTTCCAGGGAGAAATGAGCAGTTCTTC.

V and J are TRBV19 and TRBJ2-3; D perhaps matches TRBD2 (7 bases). The germline CDR1 and CDR2 sequences are LNHDA and SQIVND (reference sequence). Deletions cut 1 base from V and 14 bases from J, with 22 bases between. The CDR3 covers 15 residues. The DNA of the CDR3 is TGTGCCAGTAGTATAGGTCACGGGGGCGGGAGTCGTCCGTATTTT. It codes for CASSIGHGGGSRPYF.

The chain recombines TRBV19 with TRBJ2-1; D possibly corresponds to TRBD2 (6 bases). CDR3 length: 14 residues. Trimming left V 5 bases short and J 8 bases short, with 16 bases between. CDR1 and CDR2 from the germline V gene are LNHDA and SQIVND (reference sequence). The DNA of the CDR3 is TGTGCCAGTAGTTTGGGGGGAGGATTGTATGAGCAGTTCTTC. It encodes CASSLGGGLYEQFF.

The V gene is TRBV9, the J gene TRBJ2-5; tentative D call: TRBD1 (5 bases). CDR3 length: 13 amino acids. Germline assignment: CDR1 SGDLS and CDR2 YYNGEE. V gave up 3 bases and J gave up 1 base, with 7 bases separating them. The CDR3 protein is CASSGGLQETQYF. DNA for the CDR3: TGTGCCAGCAGCGGGGGCCTCCAAGAGACCCAGTACTTC.